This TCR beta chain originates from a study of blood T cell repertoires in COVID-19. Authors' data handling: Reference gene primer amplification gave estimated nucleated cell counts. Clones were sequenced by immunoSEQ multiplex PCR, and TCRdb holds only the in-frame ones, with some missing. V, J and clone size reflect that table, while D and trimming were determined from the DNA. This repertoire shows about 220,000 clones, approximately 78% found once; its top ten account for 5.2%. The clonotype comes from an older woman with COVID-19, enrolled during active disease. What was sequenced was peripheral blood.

CDR3 sequence: CASSPRHPNYGYTF. The CDR3 nucleotides read TGTGCCAGCAGCCCTCGACATCCTAACTATGGCTACACCTTC. The V gene is TRBV7-2, the J gene TRBJ1-2; no clear D. CDR1 and CDR2 from the germline V gene are SGHTA and FQGNSA. The CDR3 spans 14 residues. Trimming removed 5 bases at V and 0 bases at J, with 10 bases between.